This T cell receptor (beta chain) was found in a study of T-cell memory formation after mild COVID-19. Study outcomes and limitations: Mainly CM and EM harbored the contracting CD4+ clones; mainly EMRA harbored the CD8+ ones. The study detected some responding clones in pre-infection memory, suggesting cross-reactive memory joined. There was no confirmation that second-wave clones peaking on day 37 were SARS-CoV-2 specific.

The ends were cut back, 1 base at V and 9 bases at J, with 7 bases in the middle. The CDR3 consists of 12 residues. The germline V gene encodes CDR1 SEHNR and CDR2 FQNEAQ (reference sequence). TCRdb re-derived calls from the 5' RACE reads in MiXCR, one entry per CDR3 protein. This table holds about 110,000 distinct CDR3 sequences, around 12% found once. Ten or more counts support this clonotype. What it binds is not known. The TCR sequence derives from an adult woman who had mild COVID-19 (a few samples of this study predate the infection). Cell type and time point are not known. The sequenced sample consisted of PBMCs or a T cell subset sorted from them (not recorded which). The V call is TRBV7-9, the J call TRBJ2-1; D is perhaps TRBD2 (5 bases). CDR3 region: CASSLVGSEQFF. CDR3 nucleotides: TGTGCCAGCAGCTTAGTAGGGAGTGAGCAGTTCTTC.